Below are 26 T cell receptor beta chains sequenced from a single sample in a study of graft-versus-host responses after intestinal transplantation. Here immunoSEQ multiplex PCR was the method, and the copy in TCRdb shows in-frame clones only, minus some. Seen here are just under 8,000 clones, approximately 97% observed once, and the top ten hold approximately 0.25%. The sample in question was PBMCs, obtained 23 days after intestinal transplant. The receptors here all came from a human patient who received an intestinal transplant, so some T cells may come from the graft donor.

This rearrangement joins TRBV7-8 to TRBJ1-1; no firm D call. The CDR3 has 16 residues. Germline V CDR1 and CDR2: SGHVS, FQNEAQ. V lost 3 bases and J lost 1, with 15 bases in between. CDR3 nucleotide sequence: TGTGCCAGCAGCTTCCGAGGGATCACTCAGAACACTGAAGCTTTCTTT. Protein product: CASSFRGITQNTEAFF.

The V and J genes are TRBV29-1 and TRBJ1-3; D is ambiguous. V shed 0 bases and J shed 2 bases, with 20 bases lying between them. Germline CDR1 is SQVTM and CDR2 is ANQGSEA. This CDR3 has 18 amino acids. This CDR3 is CSVEDPSSVARPGNTIYF. DNA of the CDR3: TGCAGCGTTGAAGATCCATCCTCTGTCGCCCGTCCTGGAAACACCATATATTTT. Filled out from reference TRBV29-1 and TRBJ1-3, the complete variable domain reads SAVISQKPSRDICQRGTSLTIQCQVDSQVTMMFWYRQQPGQSLTLIATANQGSEATYESGFVIDKFPISRPNLTFSTLTVSNMSPEDSSIYLCSVEDPSSVARPGNTIYFGEGSWLTVV.

In its sample, this clone was seen a few times. This rearrangement joins TRBV6-6 to TRBJ1-2, with D maybe TRBD1 (6 bases). In germline, CDR1 is MNHNY, CDR2 SVGAGI (reference sequence). The CDR3 has 14 amino acids. V was trimmed by 2 bases and J by 6 bases, leaving 13 bases between them. The CDR3 loop is CASSYLTQGDGYTF. CDR3 coding DNA: TGTGCCAGCAGTTACCTTACACAGGGAGATGGCTACACCTTC.

The chain uses TRBV27 and TRBJ2-2; D uncertain. The CDR3 has 13 residues. In germline, CDR1 is MNHEY, CDR2 SMNVEV (reference sequence). V was shortened by 2 bases and J by 9 bases, with 10 bases between the two germline ends. CDR3 amino acids: CASSLGVSRELFF. The CDR3 nucleotides are TGTGCCAGCAGTTTAGGGGTGTCCCGGGAGCTGTTTTTT.

The chain links TRBV5-4 to TRBJ1-4; D is undetermined. Trimming pared 2 bases from V and 8 bases from J, leaving 1 base between. CDR3 length equals 10 residues. Germline CDR1 is SGHNT and CDR2 is YYREEE (reference sequence). CDR3 bases: TGTGCCAGCAGCTTAGAAAAACTGTTTTTT. Amino acids: CASSLEKLFF.

The table lists this clone with a count of one. The chain combines TRBV6-5 with TRBJ2-1; 11 bases map to TRBD2. Germline V gene sequence: CDR1 MNHEY, CDR2 SVGAGI. The CDR3 spans 14 residues. V dropped 4 bases and J dropped 7; count of bases not matched to a gene: 3. CDR3 protein: CASSWGLAANEQFF. In DNA form, the CDR3 reads TGTGCCAGCAGTTGGGGACTAGCGGCTAATGAGCAGTTCTTC.

The V and J genes are TRBV28 and TRBJ2-3; D possibly matches TRBD1 or TRBD2 (5 bases each). CDR1 and CDR2 from the germline V gene are MDHEN and SYDVKM. This CDR3 has 16 amino acids. The germline V and J ends were trimmed by 5 bases and 1 base, with 16 bases remaining between them. The CDR3 loop is CASSASGRVRTDTQYF. The DNA of the CDR3 is TGTGCCAGCAGTGCCTCGGGGCGGGTCCGCACAGATACGCAGTATTTT.

V and J are TRBV5-1 and TRBJ1-1; 8 bases fit TRBD1. The CDR3 contains 15 residues. Germline CDR1 reads SGHRS; CDR2 reads YFSETQ. V lost 4 bases and J lost 0; bases outside the gene matches: 5. The CDR3 DNA is TGCGCCAGCAGCCTTTCACAGGGGGTGAACACTGAAGCTTTCTTT. Translating it yields CASSLSQGVNTEAFF.

This sequence joins TRBV2 and TRBJ2-7, with D maybe TRBD1 (5 bases). The CDR3 covers 13 residues. The germline V and J ends were trimmed by 6 bases and 2 bases, with 11 bases remaining between them. Germline V gives CDR1 SNHLY, CDR2 FYNNEI. CDR3 bases: TGTGCCAGCAGCTTAGCAGGGCCCTACGAGCAGTACTTC. It codes for CASSLAGPYEQYF.

The chain is built from TRBV19 and TRBJ2-3; TRBD2 is a possible D gene (5 bases). Trimming pared 7 bases from V and 2 bases from J, leaving 34 bases between. This CDR3 region has 21 residues. Germline CDR1 LNHDA, CDR2 SQIVND (reference sequence). DNA of the CDR3: TGTGCCAGTACTACGAGAATCCGGGAACCCATCCCCGACTTCCCCACAGATACGCAGTATTTT. It encodes CASTTRIREPIPDFPTDTQYF.

V and J are TRBV9 and TRBJ1-3; possible D gene TRBD1, 5 bases. CDR1 and CDR2 (germline): SGDLS, YYNGEE. This CDR3 is built from 15 residues. Trimming took off 2 bases at V and 0 bases at J, with 9 bases between the two ends. CDR3 amino acids: CASSVVGGSGNTIYF. The CDR3 nucleotides are TGTGCCAGCAGCGTTGTCGGGGGCTCTGGAAACACCATATATTTT.

The chain employs TRBV6-5 and TRBJ2-7; D ambiguous. V lost 0 bases and J 3 bases, leaving 6 bases between the germline ends. This CDR3 comprises 13 residues. Germline-derived CDR1 and CDR2 are MNHEY and SVGAGI. CDR3 nucleotide sequence: TGTGCCAGCAGTTACTCGAACAACTACGAGCAGTACTTC. This codes for CASSYSNNYEQYF.

This rearrangement joins TRBV10-1 to TRBJ2-5; 7 positions match TRBD1. With V trimmed by 6 bases and J by 3 bases, 19 bases remained unmatched. Germline CDR1 is WNHNN and CDR2 is SYGVQD (reference sequence). This CDR3 has 18 residues. The CDR3 DNA follows: TGCGCCAGCAGCTTAGCCCACACGGGACAGAGTGATGAAGAGACCCAGTACTTC. Its translation: CASSLAHTGQSDEETQYF.

The chain uses TRBV19 and TRBJ1-1; D perhaps matches TRBD1 (5 bases). The ends were cut back, 4 bases at V and 0 bases at J, with 15 bases in the middle. The CDR3 runs to 16 residues. Germline lookup yields CDR1 LNHDA and CDR2 SQIVND (reference sequence). Here the CDR3 reads CASSTPGTGLNTEAFF. The CDR3 coding sequence is TGTGCCAGTAGTACACCCGGGACGGGATTGAACACTGAAGCTTTCTTT.

This clone was picked up one time. V is TRBV11-2 and J is TRBJ2-7; 11 nucleotides agree with TRBD1. V dropped 5 bases and J dropped 4; count of bases not matched to a gene: 4. This CDR3 is built from 14 residues. Germline assignment: CDR1 SGHAT and CDR2 FQNNGV. CDR3 coding DNA: TGTGCCAGCAGCCTGGGACAGGGGGGGTACGAGCAGTACTTC. Encoded protein: CASSLGQGGYEQYF.

The chain is built from TRBV7-9 and TRBJ1-2, with D unclear. Trimming stripped 4 bases from V and 3 bases from J, with 15 bases between. The CDR3 is made up of 15 amino acids. The germline V gene encodes CDR1 SEHNR and CDR2 FQNEAQ (reference sequence). CDR3 sequence (DNA): TGTGCCAGCAGCTATTCAGGAATCCGCCACTATGGCTACACCTTC. Translation gives CASSYSGIRHYGYTF.

The gene calls are TRBV2 and TRBJ1-1, with D unresolved. This CDR3 is 15 amino acids long. Germline CDR1 reads SNHLY; CDR2 reads FYNNEI. Trimming took 3 bases from V and 1 from J, leaving 12 bases between them. The DNA of the CDR3 is TGTGCCAGCAGTGAGGGGTTACGGGGGAACACTGAAGCTTTCTTT. Its translation: CASSEGLRGNTEAFF. The complete variable domain, with remaining parts taken from reference TRBV2 and TRBJ1-1, reads EPEVTQTPSHQVTQMGQEVILRCVPISNHLYFYWYRQILGQKVEFLVSFYNNEISEKSEIFDDQFSVERPDGSNFTLKIRSTKLEDSAMYFCASSEGLRGNTEAFFGQGTRLTVV.

The rearrangement links TRBV5-1 to TRBJ2-7; tentatively, D is TRBD2 (5 bases). The length of the CDR3 is 16 residues. Germline V CDR1 and CDR2: SGHRS, YFSETQ. The V end lost 0 bases, the J end lost 7 bases, and 20 bases lay between the germline ends. The CDR3 nucleotides read TGCGCCAGCAGCTTGGATGATTATACTAGTGTTTGGGAGCAGTACTTC. Protein: CASSLDDYTSVWEQYF.

The genes are TRBV6-5 and TRBJ1-1; D not certain. The CDR3 contains 11 residues. Trimming removed 2 bases from V and 8 bases from J, with 6 bases in between. From germline, CDR1 is MNHEY and CDR2 SVGAGI. This CDR3 reads CASSYGQEAFF. As DNA, the CDR3 is TGTGCCAGCAGTTACGGGCAGGAAGCTTTCTTT.

Comment on this clone: Other DNA sequences within the sample encode an identical CDR3. The rearrangement uses TRBV9 and TRBJ1-2; a weak D match, TRBD1 (6 bases). The length of the CDR3 is 13 residues. Germline assignment: CDR1 SGDLS and CDR2 YYNGEE. V gave up 3 bases and J gave up 8 bases, with 14 bases separating them. The CDR3, as DNA: TGTGCCAGCAGCGCGCATGAGGGGGGGGGCTACACCTTC. As protein: CASSAHEGGGYTF.

The rearrangement joins TRBV11-2 to TRBJ2-1, with D possibly being TRBD1 or TRBD2 (5 bases each). There are 19 residues in the CDR3. The V end was cut by 1 base, the J end by 4 bases, with 23 bases between. Per the germline V gene, CDR1 is SGHAT and CDR2 is FQNNGV. CDR3: CASSLVAPGAANQYNEQFF. The CDR3 nucleotides are TGTGCCAGCAGCTTAGTCGCCCCCGGGGCCGCCAACCAGTACAATGAGCAGTTCTTC.

This clone was seen only once. The chain recombines TRBV21-1 with TRBJ2-5; no DNA check was done on the table's D call, TRBD1. TRBV21-1 is recorded as a pseudogene. The CDR3 is 15 residues long. The CDR3 DNA reads TGTGCCAGCAGCACCCGGCCAAACAGCCAAGAGACCCAGTACTTC. The encoded protein is CASSTRPNSQETQYF.

The rearrangement uses TRBV9 and TRBJ2-3; D call uncertain. Germline V lookup: CDR1 SGDLS, CDR2 YYNGEE. Trimming removed 2 bases at V and 6 bases at J, with 16 bases between. This CDR3 has 15 residues. Here the CDR3 DNA reads TGTGCCAGCAGCGTTAAGCCCGAACCACCTGATACGCAGTATTTT. This gives the protein CASSVKPEPPDTQYF. Full variable domain (remainder filled in from reference TRBV9 and TRBJ2-3): DSGVTQTPKHLITATGQRVTLRCSPRSGDLSVYWYQQSLDQGLQFLIQYYNGEERAKGNILERFSAQQFPDLHSELNLSSLELGDSALYFCASSVKPEPPDTQYFGPGTRLTVL.

The chain employs TRBV30 and TRBJ1-1; D might be TRBD1 (5 bases). Trimming stripped 4 bases from V and 10 bases from J, with 13 bases between. CDR1 is GTSNPN and CDR2 is SVGIG in the germline V gene (reference sequence). The CDR3 has 11 residues. This chain's CDR3 is CAWILTGTAFF. The CDR3 region has the DNA TGTGCCTGGATCCTCACAGGTACAGCTTTCTTT.

This clone was seen once. The chain couples TRBV28 to TRBJ1-5; D gene uncertain. V lost 2 bases to trimming and J lost 9 bases, with 20 bases between them. The CDR3 has 16 amino acids. Per germline, CDR1 MDHEN and CDR2 SYDVKM. CDR3 loop: CASSLGSMSEEAPQHF. CDR3 sequence (DNA): TGTGCCAGCAGTTTAGGTTCTATGTCTGAGGAGGCGCCCCAGCATTTT. Full variable domain (rest looked up from reference TRBV28 and TRBJ1-5): DVKVTQSSRYLVKRTGEKVFLECVQDMDHENMFWYRQDPGLGLRLIYFSYDVKMKEKGDIPEGYSVSREKKERFSLILESASTNQTSMYLCASSLGSMSEEAPQHFGDGTRLSIL.

The J gene is TRBJ2-7, the V gene TRBV4-2; perhaps TRBD1 as D (5 bases). The CDR3 spans 14 residues. Looked up from germline, CDR1 is LGHNA and CDR2 is YNFKEQ. V dropped 5 bases and J dropped 2 bases, with 13 bases sitting between them. The DNA for the CDR3 is TGTGCCAGCAGCTTGGTCAGGGAACCCTACGAGCAGTACTTC. Residues: CASSLVREPYEQYF.